This T cell receptor (beta chain) was recorded in a study of blood T cell repertoires in COVID-19. Turning to the study itself: The United States, Italy and Spain provided the acute and convalescent COVID-19 samples. In each case, the material was cDNA or gDNA derived from T cells, B-cell-depleted T cells, or PBMCs.

As originally analysed: Estimated nucleated cell counts came from reference gene primer amplification. Clones were read by immunoSEQ multiplex PCR, and TCRdb kept only the in-frame ones, dropping some. V, J and clone size are those of that table, while D and trimming were read from the DNA. The sample consists of some 190,000 clones, 89% of them appearing once. V shed 1 base and J shed 0 bases, with 12 bases lying between them. CDR3 length: 16 residues. Germline CDR1 is SGHTA and CDR2 is FQGNSA. This clone has only one observation. Enrolled through a virtual design, the participants were between about 18 and 100 years of age and came from about two dozen US areas.

The receptor was derived from a middle-aged woman with acute COVID-19. The chain couples TRBV7-2 to TRBJ1-1; TRBD1 might be the D (6 bases). Sequenced: PBMCs or T cells enriched from blood (not recorded which). CDR3 residues: CASSLDDRLMNTEAFF. CDR3 in DNA: TGTGCCAGCAGCTTAGACGACAGGCTGATGAACACTGAAGCTTTCTTT.